This TCR beta chain was documented in a study of CD8 T cells in ankylosing spondylitis. A word on this clonotype: Its antigen is as yet unknown.

Points from the study as a whole: Reports say disease-linked clones showed up significantly more in matched ankylosing spondylitis synovial fluid. Blood of patients with ankylosing spondylitis appeared to be characterized by a TCR beta motif of seven or eight highly homologous variants.

Germline V CDR1 and CDR2: LGHNA, YSLEER. V lost 1 base and J lost 2, with 11 bases in between. CDR3 length: 15 amino acids. As the method for making TCR beta libraries, quantitative 5'-RACE with molecular barcodes was used. TCRdb ran MiXCR on the 5' RACE reads and lists one entry per CDR3 protein. The data contain 200,000 to 300,000 distinct CDR3 sequences, around 7.8% of them singletons. Sequencing was done on a sample of blood, either unsorted or a sorted T cell fraction (not recorded which). J is TRBJ1-2 and V is TRBV4-3; D uncertain. The clonotype was recovered from a male donor with ankylosing spondylitis or in good health (not recorded which). The CDR3 reads CASSQAVTENYGYTF. CDR3 sequence (DNA): TGCGCCAGCAGCCAAGCGGTGACCGAAAACTATGGCTACACCTTC.